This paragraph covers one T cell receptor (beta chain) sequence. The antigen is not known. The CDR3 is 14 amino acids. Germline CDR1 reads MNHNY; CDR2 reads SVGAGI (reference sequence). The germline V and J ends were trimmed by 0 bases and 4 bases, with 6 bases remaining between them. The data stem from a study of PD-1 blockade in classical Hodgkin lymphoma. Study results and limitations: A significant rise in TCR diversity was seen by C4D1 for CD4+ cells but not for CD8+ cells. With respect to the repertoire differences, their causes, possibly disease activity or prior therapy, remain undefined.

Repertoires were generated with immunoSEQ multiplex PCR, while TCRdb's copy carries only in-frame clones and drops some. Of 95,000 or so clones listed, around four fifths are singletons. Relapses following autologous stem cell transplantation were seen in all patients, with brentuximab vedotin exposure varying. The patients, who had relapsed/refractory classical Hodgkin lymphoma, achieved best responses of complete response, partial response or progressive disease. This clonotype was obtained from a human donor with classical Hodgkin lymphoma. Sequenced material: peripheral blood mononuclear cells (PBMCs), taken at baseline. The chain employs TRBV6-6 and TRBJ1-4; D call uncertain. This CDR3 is CASSYSPVNEKLFF. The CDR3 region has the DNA TGTGCCAGCAGTTACTCGCCCGTTAATGAAAAACTGTTTTTT.